The rows below give T cell receptor beta chains drawn from one sample of a study of blood T cell repertoires in COVID-19. Some clones are missing from TCRdb's copy, which holds only in-frame ones; the method was immunoSEQ multiplex PCR. Found here are some 200,000 clones, 85% to 90% of them singletons; the top ten hold 4% to 4.5%. Source material: peripheral blood. These receptors originate from a man over 45 with acute or convalescent COVID-19. Each CDR3 is given with its conserved first and last residue. D genes are given only for firm matches. The size field is filled for only some rows; it gives once, few, many or a size class.

d_call	v_call	j_call	clone_size	cdr3_aa	cdr3_nt
TRBD2	TRBV19	TRBJ2-7	.	CASSIEGGYEQYF	TGTGCCAGTAGTATAGAGGGGGGGTACGAGCAGTACTTC
TRBD1	TRBV6-5	TRBJ1-2	.	CASSYSRQGYGYTF	TGTGCCAGCAGTTACTCGAGACAGGGGTATGGCTACACCTTC
.	TRBV7-9	TRBJ1-1	.	CASRYPTGNTEAFF	TGTGCCAGCAGGTATCCGACAGGGAACACTGAAGCTTTCTTT
TRBD2	TRBV9	TRBJ2-4	.	CASSVGGAGADKNIQYF	TGTGCCAGCAGCGTAGGGGGAGCGGGGGCCGATAAAAACATTCAGTACTTC
.	TRBV29-1	TRBJ2-3	.	CSVGKGDSTDTQYF	TGCAGCGTTGGGAAGGGGGATAGCACAGATACGCAGTATTTT
TRBD1	TRBV19	TRBJ1-1	.	CASGEQGRGTEAFF	TGTGCCAGCGGGGAACAGGGGAGAGGCACTGAAGCTTTCTTT
TRBD1	TRBV6-6	TRBJ1-1	.	CASSLKGAGLRPEAFF	TGTGCCAGCAGTTTAAAGGGGGCAGGGCTAAGGCCTGAAGCTTTCTTT
TRBD1	TRBV5-6	TRBJ2-6	.	CASSGGTGVSGANVLTF	TGTGCCAGCAGTGGGGGGACAGGGGTGTCTGGGGCCAACGTCCTGACTTTC
TRBD1	TRBV6-5	TRBJ2-1	.	CASSYSNRGYNEQFF	TGTGCCAGCAGTTACTCGAACAGGGGGTACAATGAGCAGTTCTTC
TRBD1	TRBV2	TRBJ1-1	few	CASSYQGQGTEAFF	TGTGCCAGCAGTTACCAAGGACAGGGTACTGAAGCTTTCTTT
TRBD1	TRBV3-1/TRBV3-2	TRBJ1-4	.	CASSQGGTGKGATNEKLFF	TGTGCCAGCAGCCAGGGAGGGACAGGGAAAGGGGCAACTAATGAAAAACTGTTTTTT
.	TRBV30	TRBJ1-2	.	CAWSPRGSRTDHGYTF	TGTGCCTGGAGTCCTCGGGGGAGCCGGACGGACCATGGCTACACCTTC
.	TRBV5-1	TRBJ1-2	.	CASTDSDSYGYTF	TGCGCCAGCACCGATAGTGACAGCTATGGCTACACCTTC
.	TRBV27	TRBJ1-2	.	CASSAQQENYGYTF	TGTGCCAGCAGTGCCCAACAGGAAAACTATGGCTACACCTTC
.	TRBV2	TRBJ1-5	.	CASSSDISQPQHF	TGTGCCAGCAGTTCGGACATATCTCAGCCCCAGCATTTT
TRBD1	TRBV18	TRBJ1-6	.	CASSPRGQGNSPLHF	TGTGCCAGCTCACCACGGGGACAGGGTAATTCACCCCTCCACTTT
TRBD2	TRBV5-1	TRBJ2-5	.	CASSSTGLAGGHRETQYF	TGCGCCAGCAGCTCCACGGGACTAGCGGGGGGCCATCGAGAGACCCAGTACTTC
.	TRBV10-1	TRBJ1-3	.	CASSESPGFIGNTIYF	TGCGCCAGCAGTGAGTCACCCGGGTTTATTGGAAACACCATATATTTT
TRBD1	TRBV7-9	TRBJ1-1	.	CASSSGQVNTEAFF	TGTGCCAGCAGCTCGGGACAGGTGAACACTGAAGCTTTCTTT
.	TRBV4-1	TRBJ2-5	once	CASSQVSPVVQETQYF	TGCGCCAGCAGCCAAGTTTCCCCGGTCGTACAAGAGACCCAGTACTTC
TRBD1	TRBV6-5	TRBJ1-2	.	CASSYTGAPYGYTF	TGTGCCAGCAGTTACACAGGGGCTCCCTATGGCTACACCTTC
.	TRBV2	TRBJ1-1	few	CASRRENSHTEAFF	TGTGCCAGCAGAAGAGAGAACAGCCACACTGAAGCTTTCTTT
TRBD1	TRBV6-2/TRBV6-3	TRBJ1-1	.	CASSYSRGQLNTEAFF	TGTGCCAGCAGTTATTCACGGGGACAGCTGAACACTGAAGCTTTCTTT
.	TRBV5-8	TRBJ1-2	.	CASSSVGTRYGYTF	TGTGCCAGCAGCTCCGTGGGCACCCGATATGGCTACACCTTC
TRBD1	TRBV19	TRBJ2-2	.	CASGTGGTGELFF	TGTGCCAGTGGGACAGGAGGGACCGGGGAGCTGTTTTTT
.	TRBV13	TRBJ1-3	.	CASSGGGGNTIYF	TGTGCCAGCAGCGGCGGCGGAGGAAACACCATATATTTT
TRBD1	TRBV2	TRBJ1-1	.	CASSARTGDGTEAFF	TGTGCCAGCAGTGCCAGGACAGGGGACGGCACTGAAGCTTTCTTT
.	TRBV18	TRBJ1-5	.	CASSPPGPGRGSNQPQHF	TGTGCCAGCTCACCACCGGGACCCGGCAGGGGCAGCAATCAGCCCCAGCATTTT
TRBD2	TRBV15	TRBJ2-5	.	CATSRIRTSGSAGETQYF	TGTGCCACCAGCAGAATAAGGACTAGCGGGTCGGCGGGGGAGACCCAGTACTTC